This T cell receptor beta chain was recovered during a study of glioma-infiltrating T cells. Broader study findings: Non-neoplastic patients had below-expected tissue-blood divergence, while all gliomas exceeded expectation. Very few CDR3 sequences were shared between tissue and blood.

Using RNA template, CDR3s of TCR alpha and beta were amplified with iRepertoire arm-PCR. MiXCR, applied by TCRdb to the multiplex PCR reads, yields one record per CDR3 protein. The sample consists of 150,000 to 200,000 distinct CDR3 sequences, more than 35% of them appearing once. Regarding this clonotype: Its antigen is as yet unknown.

The germline CDR1 and CDR2 sequences are SGDLS and YYNGEE. The CDR3 loop spans 17 amino acids. Losses at the gene ends were 4 bases for V and 4 bases for J; bases not matched to a gene: 11. This rearrangement joins TRBV9 to TRBJ2-1; 10 positions agree with TRBD2. The sample comprised glioma tissue, nonneoplastic brain tissue, or PBMCs (not recorded which). This clonotype was sampled from a human donor with low-grade glioma or glioblastoma, undergoing nonglioma brain surgery, or in good health (not recorded which). The CDR3 coding sequence is TGTGCCAGCAGCCTCTACTCTAGCGGGAGAGATTACAATGAGCAGTTCTTC. It codes for CASSLYSSGRDYNEQFF.